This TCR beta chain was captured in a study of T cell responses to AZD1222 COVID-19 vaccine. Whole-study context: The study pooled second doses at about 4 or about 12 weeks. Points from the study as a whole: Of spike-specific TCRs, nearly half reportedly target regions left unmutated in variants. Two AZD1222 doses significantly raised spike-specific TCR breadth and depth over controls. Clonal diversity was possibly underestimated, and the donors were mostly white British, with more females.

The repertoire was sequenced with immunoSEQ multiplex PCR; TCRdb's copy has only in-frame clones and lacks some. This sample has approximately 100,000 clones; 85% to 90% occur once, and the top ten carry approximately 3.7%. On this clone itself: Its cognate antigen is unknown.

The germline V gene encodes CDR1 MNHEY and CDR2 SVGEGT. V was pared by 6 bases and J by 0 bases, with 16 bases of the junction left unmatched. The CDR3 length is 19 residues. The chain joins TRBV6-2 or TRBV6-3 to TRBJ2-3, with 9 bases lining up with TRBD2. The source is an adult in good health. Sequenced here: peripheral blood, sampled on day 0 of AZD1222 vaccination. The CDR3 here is CASSPSRASGVTSTDTQYF. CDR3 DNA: TGTGCCAGCAGCCCCTCCCGAGCTAGCGGGGTGACTAGCACAGATACGCAGTATTTT.